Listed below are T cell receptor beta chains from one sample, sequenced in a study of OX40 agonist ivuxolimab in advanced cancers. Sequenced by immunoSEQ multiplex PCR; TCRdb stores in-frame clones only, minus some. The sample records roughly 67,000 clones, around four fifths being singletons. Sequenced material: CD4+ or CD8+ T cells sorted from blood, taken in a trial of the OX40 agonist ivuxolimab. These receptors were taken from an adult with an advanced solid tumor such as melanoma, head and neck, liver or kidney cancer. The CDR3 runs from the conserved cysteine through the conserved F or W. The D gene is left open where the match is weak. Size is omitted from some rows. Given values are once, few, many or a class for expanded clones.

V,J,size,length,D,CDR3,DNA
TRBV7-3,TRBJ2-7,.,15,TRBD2,CASSLIAGGPHEQYF,TGTGCCAGCAGCTTAATAGCGGGAGGGCCTCACGAGCAGTACTTC
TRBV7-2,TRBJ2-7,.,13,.,CASSRDPKYEQYF,TGTGCCAGCAGCAGGGACCCAAAATACGAGCAGTACTTC
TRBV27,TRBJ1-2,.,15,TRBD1,CASSTTGQGGDGYTF,TGTGCCAGCAGTACGACAGGGCAAGGAGGTGATGGCTACACCTTC
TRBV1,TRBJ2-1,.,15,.,CTSSQPCLVYNEQFF,TGCACCAGCAGCCAACCATGCTTGGTCTACAATGAGCAGTTCTTC
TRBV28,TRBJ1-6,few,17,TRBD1,CASSGTGSEPYNSPLHF,TGTGCCAGCAGCGGGACAGGATCAGAACCCTATAATTCACCCCTCCACTTT
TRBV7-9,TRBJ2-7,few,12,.,CASSLDYYEQYF,TGTGCCAGCAGCCTGGACTACTACGAGCAGTACTTC
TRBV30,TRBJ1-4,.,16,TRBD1,CAWSPDRGGTNEKLFF,TGTGCCTGGAGTCCAGACAGGGGGGGAACTAATGAAAAACTGTTTTTT
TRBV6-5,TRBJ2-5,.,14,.,CASSYSRAGETQYF,TGTGCCAGCAGTTACTCGAGGGCGGGGGAGACCCAGTACTTC
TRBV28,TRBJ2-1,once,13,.,CASSLGRYNEQFF,TGTGCCAGCAGTTTGGGACGTTACAATGAGCAGTTCTTC
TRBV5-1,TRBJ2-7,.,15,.,CASTNSLSGSGEQYF,TGCGCCAGCACCAACAGCTTATCAGGGTCGGGGGAGCAGTACTTC
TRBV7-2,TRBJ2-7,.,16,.,CASSLAAGGFFYEQYF,TGTGCCAGCAGCTTAGCGGCAGGGGGGTTCTTTTACGAGCAGTACTTC
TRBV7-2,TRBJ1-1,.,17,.,CASSLASSPFMNTEAFF,TGTGCCAGCAGCTTAGCGAGCAGCCCTTTTATGAACACTGAAGCTTTCTTT
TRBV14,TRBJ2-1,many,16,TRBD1,CASSLTGTGYYNEQFF,TGTGCCAGCAGCCTAACCGGGACAGGGTACTACAATGAGCAGTTCTTC
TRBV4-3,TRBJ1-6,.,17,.,CASSRTALSSYNSPLHF,TGCGCCAGCAGTCGGACAGCCCTGAGCTCCTATAATTCACCCCTCCACTTT
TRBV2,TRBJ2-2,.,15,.,CASSEEVTNTGELFF,TGTGCCAGCAGTGAAGAGGTCACGAACACCGGGGAGCTGTTTTTT
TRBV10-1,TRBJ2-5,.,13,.,CASRQGPGETQYF,TGCGCCAGCAGGCAGGGACCCGGAGAGACCCAGTACTTC
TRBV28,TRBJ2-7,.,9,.,CASGYEQYF,TGTGCCAGCGGATACGAGCAGTACTTC
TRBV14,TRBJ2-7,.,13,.,CASSQGLDWEQYF,TGTGCCAGCAGCCAAGGCTTGGACTGGGAGCAGTACTTC
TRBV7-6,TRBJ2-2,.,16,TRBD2,CASSLMTSGSTGELFF,TGTGCCAGCAGCCTCATGACTAGCGGGAGCACCGGGGAGCTGTTTTTT
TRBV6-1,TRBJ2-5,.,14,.,CASSDLGAQETQYF,TGTGCCAGCAGTGACCTTGGGGCCCAAGAGACCCAGTACTTC
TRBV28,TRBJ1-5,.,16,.,CASSLAGLVSNQPQHF,TGTGCCAGCAGTTTAGCTGGGCTAGTTAGCAATCAGCCCCAGCATTTT
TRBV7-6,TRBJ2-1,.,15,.,CASSLTGGSYNEQFF,TGTGCCAGCAGCTTAACTGGCGGTTCCTACAATGAGCAGTTCTTC
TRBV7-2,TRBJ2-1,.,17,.,CASSLTYMQYSYNEQFF,TGTGCCAGCAGCTTAACTTATATGCAGTACTCCTACAATGAGCAGTTCTTC
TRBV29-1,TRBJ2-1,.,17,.,CSVLDRSKGRSYNEQFF,TGCAGCGTCCTTGACCGTTCCAAAGGTAGGTCCTACAATGAGCAGTTCTTC
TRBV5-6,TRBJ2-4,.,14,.,CASSELTRVSIQYF,TGTGCCAGCTCTGAACTGACTCGGGTGAGCATTCAGTACTTC
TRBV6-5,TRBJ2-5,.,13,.,CASRPVVAETQYF,TGTGCCAGCAGGCCCGTGGTAGCGGAGACCCAGTACTTC
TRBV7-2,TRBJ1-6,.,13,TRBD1,CASSIDRDSPLHF,TGTGCCAGCAGCATAGACAGGGACTCACCCCTCCACTTT
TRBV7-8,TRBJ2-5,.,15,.,CASSLIGGALGTQYF,TGTGCCAGCAGCTTAATCGGAGGGGCGCTGGGGACCCAGTACTTC
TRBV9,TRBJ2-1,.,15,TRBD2,CASSALAGEYNEQFF,TGTGCCAGCAGCGCGCTAGCGGGAGAATACAATGAGCAGTTCTTC
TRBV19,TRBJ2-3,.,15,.,CASSPRGSSTDTQYF,TGTGCCAGTAGTCCCCGGGGGTCTAGCACAGATACGCAGTATTTT
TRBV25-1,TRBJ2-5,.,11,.,CASIPPETQYF,TGTGCCAGCATCCCCCCAGAGACCCAGTACTTC
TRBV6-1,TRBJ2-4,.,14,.,CASSPRFAKNIQYF,TGTGCCAGCTCACCAAGGTTCGCCAAAAACATTCAGTACTTC
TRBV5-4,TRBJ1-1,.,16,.,CASSLAAGLGNTEAFF,TGTGCCAGCAGCTTAGCGGCAGGGTTGGGGAACACTGAAGCTTTCTTT
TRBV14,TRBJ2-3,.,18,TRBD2,CASSQGRTSGSGTDTQYF,TGTGCCAGCAGCCAAGGCCGGACTAGCGGGTCAGGCACAGATACGCAGTATTTT
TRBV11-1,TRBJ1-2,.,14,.,CASSANLDGEIYTF,TGTGCCAGCAGCGCAAATTTGGACGGAGAAATCTACACCTTC
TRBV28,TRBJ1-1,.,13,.,CASSSPKNTEAFF,TGTGCCAGCAGCTCACCCAAGAACACTGAAGCTTTCTTT
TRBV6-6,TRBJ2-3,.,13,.,CASSDSHTDTQYF,TGTGCCAGCTCTGACAGCCACACAGATACGCAGTATTTT
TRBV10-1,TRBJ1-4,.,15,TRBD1,CASSGDRGKNEKLFF,TGCGCCAGCAGTGGCGACAGGGGGAAGAATGAAAAACTGTTTTTT
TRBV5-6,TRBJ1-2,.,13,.,CASSPAGSYGYTF,TGTGCCAGCAGCCCGGCCGGGAGCTATGGCTACACCTTC
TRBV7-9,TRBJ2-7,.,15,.,CASSLGAAGSYEQYF,TGTGCCAGCAGCTTAGGGGCGGCAGGGTCCTACGAGCAGTACTTC
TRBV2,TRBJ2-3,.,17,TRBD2,CASRLQLAGPLTDTQYF,TGTGCCAGCAGACTCCAACTAGCGGGCCCCCTCACAGATACGCAGTATTTT
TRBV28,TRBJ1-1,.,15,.,CASRPGDYMNTEAFF,TGTGCCAGCAGGCCAGGGGACTACATGAACACTGAAGCTTTCTTT
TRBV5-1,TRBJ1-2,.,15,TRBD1,CASGARAGGSGGYTF,TGCGCCAGCGGCGCAAGGGCAGGGGGCAGTGGTGGCTACACCTTC
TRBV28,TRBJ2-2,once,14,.,CASVGSPDTGELFF,TGTGCCAGCGTGGGCTCACCAGACACCGGGGAGCTGTTTTTT
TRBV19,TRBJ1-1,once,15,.,CASTTTGGMNTEAFF,TGTGCCAGTACTACCACGGGAGGAATGAACACTGAAGCTTTCTTT
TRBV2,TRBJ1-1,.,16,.,CASSELGPGAATEAFF,TGTGCCAGCAGTGAATTAGGGCCCGGGGCGGCCACTGAAGCTTTCTTT
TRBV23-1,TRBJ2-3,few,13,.,CASIPRGLNTQYF,TGCGCCAGCATCCCCAGGGGCCTAAATACGCAGTATTTT
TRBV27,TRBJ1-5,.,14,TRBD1,CASSIRGANQPQHF,TGTGCCAGCAGCATCAGGGGGGCGAATCAGCCCCAGCATTTT
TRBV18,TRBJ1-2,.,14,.,CASSPLQGDYGYTF,TGTGCCAGCTCACCACTACAGGGAGACTATGGCTACACCTTC
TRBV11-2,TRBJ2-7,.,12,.,CASSLVSYEQYF,TGTGCCAGCAGCTTAGTCTCCTACGAGCAGTACTTC
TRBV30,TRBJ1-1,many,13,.,CAWLGRESTEAFF,TGTGCCTGGCTTGGGAGGGAGTCCACTGAAGCTTTCTTT
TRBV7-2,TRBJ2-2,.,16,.,CASSPNPPGNTGELFF,TGTGCCAGCAGCCCCAACCCCCCGGGTAACACCGGGGAGCTGTTTTTT
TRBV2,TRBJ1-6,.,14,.,CASSVSGVNSPLHF,TGTGCCAGCAGTGTTTCAGGGGTGAATTCACCCCTCCACTTT